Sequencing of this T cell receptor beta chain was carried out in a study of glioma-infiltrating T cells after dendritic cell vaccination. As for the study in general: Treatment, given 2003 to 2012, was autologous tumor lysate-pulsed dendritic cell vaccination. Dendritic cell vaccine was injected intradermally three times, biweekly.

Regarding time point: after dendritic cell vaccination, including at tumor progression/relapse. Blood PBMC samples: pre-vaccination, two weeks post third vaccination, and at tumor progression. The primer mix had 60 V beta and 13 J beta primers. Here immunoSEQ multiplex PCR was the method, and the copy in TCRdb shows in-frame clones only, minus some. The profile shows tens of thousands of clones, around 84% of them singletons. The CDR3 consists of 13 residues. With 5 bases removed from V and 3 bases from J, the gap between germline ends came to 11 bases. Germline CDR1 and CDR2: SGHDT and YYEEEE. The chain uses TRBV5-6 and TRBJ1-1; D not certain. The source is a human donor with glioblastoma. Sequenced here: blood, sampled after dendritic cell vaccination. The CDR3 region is CASRKPRDTEAFF. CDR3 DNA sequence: TGTGCCAGCAGGAAGCCCCGGGACACTGAAGCTTTCTTT. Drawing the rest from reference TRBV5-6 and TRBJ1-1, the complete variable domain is DAGVTQSPTHLIKTRGQQVTLRCSPKSGHDTVSWYQQALGQGPQFIFQYYEEEERQRGNFPDRFSGHQFPNYSSELNVNALLLGDSALYLCASRKPRDTEAFFGQGTRLTVV.